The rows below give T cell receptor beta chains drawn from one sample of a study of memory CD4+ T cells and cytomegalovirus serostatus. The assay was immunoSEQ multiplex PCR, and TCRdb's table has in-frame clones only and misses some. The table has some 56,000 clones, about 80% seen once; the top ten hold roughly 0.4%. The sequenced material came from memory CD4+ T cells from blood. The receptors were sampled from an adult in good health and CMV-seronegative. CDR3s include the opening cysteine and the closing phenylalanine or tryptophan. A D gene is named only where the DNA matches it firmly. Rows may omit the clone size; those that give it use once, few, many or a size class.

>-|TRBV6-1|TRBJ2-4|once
TGTGCCAGCAGTTTACAGGGTACGGCCAAAAACATTCAGTACTTC
CASSLQGTAKNIQYF
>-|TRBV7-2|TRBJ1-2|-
TGTGCCAGCAGCTTAGGGACGGAGGGGGGGGGCTACACCTTC
CASSLGTEGGGYTF
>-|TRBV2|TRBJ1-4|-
TGTGCCAGCAGTGAAACCCCGGTCCATAATGAAAAACTGTTTTTT
CASSETPVHNEKLFF
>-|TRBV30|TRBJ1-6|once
TGTGCCTGGAGTGGGGCGAGCTTCAATTCACCCCTCCACTTT
CAWSGASFNSPLHF
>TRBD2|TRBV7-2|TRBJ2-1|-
TGTGCCAGCAGCGCACCTAGCGGGGGGGCGTACAATGAGCAGTTCTTC
CASSAPSGGAYNEQFF
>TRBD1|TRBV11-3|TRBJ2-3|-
TGTGCCAGCAGCCGACAGGGTGGCACAGATACGCAGTATTTT
CASSRQGGTDTQYF
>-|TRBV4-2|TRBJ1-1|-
TGTGCCAGCAGCCAAGGTTCGGGTGGGGGAACAATGAACACTGAAGCTTTCTTT
CASSQGSGGGTMNTEAFF
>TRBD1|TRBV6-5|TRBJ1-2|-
TGTGCCAGCAGTTACCCAGGGGGTGGCTACACCTTC
CASSYPGGGYTF
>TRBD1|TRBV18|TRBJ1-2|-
TGTGCCAGCTCACCTCCGGGACAGATGTATGGCTACACCTTC
CASSPPGQMYGYTF
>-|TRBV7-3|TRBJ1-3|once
TGTGCCAGCAGCCCCGGAGTTGACTCTGGAAACACCATATATTTT
CASSPGVDSGNTIYF
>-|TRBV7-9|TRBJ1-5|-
TGTGCCAGCAGCTTTCGGGATCAGCCCCAGCATTTT
CASSFRDQPQHF
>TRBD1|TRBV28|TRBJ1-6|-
TGTGCCAGCAGTTCCCCAGGGGGCTTTAATTCACCCCTCCACTTT
CASSSPGGFNSPLHF
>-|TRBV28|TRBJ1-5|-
TGTGCCAGTCGCGGGTTTTATAGCAATCAGCCCCAGCATTTT
CASRGFYSNQPQHF
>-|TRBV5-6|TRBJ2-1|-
TGTGCCAGCAGCCCGACGCCCTACAATGAGCAGTTCTTC
CASSPTPYNEQFF
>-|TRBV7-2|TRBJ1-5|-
TGTGCCAGCAGCCCCTCTTTTGCTCAGCCCCAGCATTTT
CASSPSFAQPQHF
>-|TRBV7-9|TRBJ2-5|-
TGTGCCAGCAGCCAACTGGGCGAGACCCAGTACTTC
CASSQLGETQYF
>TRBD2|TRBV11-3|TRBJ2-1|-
TGTGCCAGCAGCTTATATGCGGGGGAAAGGAATGAGCAGTTCTTC
CASSLYAGERNEQFF
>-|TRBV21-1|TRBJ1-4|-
TGTGCCAGCAGCAAGGGCATCTTATACGAAAAACTGTTTTTT
CASSKGILYEKLFF
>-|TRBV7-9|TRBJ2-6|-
TGTGCCAGCAGACGGGCAGTGACTGGGGCCAACGTCCTGACTTTC
CASRRAVTGANVLTF
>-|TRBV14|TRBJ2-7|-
TGTGCCAGCAGCCAAGATCCAGGGAGCTCCTACGAGCAGTACTTC
CASSQDPGSSYEQYF